This TCR beta chain was identified during a study of shared clonotypes between healthy human individuals. Study overall: Aged 18 to 49, the donors were a couple of women and a few men.

A note on this clone: As yet, its antigen is unknown.

General study findings and limits: The authors expected sequencing depth to affect clonotype sharing among donors.

Each PCR replicate from the sorted subsets contained 200 to 250 ng DNA, which is 25,000 to 30,000 T cell genomes. The protocol was immunoSEQ multiplex PCR, while the TCRdb copy is restricted to in-frame clones and leaves out a portion. The sample holds some 1,900,000 clones, 85% to 95% seen once. The naive CD8 population came from CD45RO-negative cells selected for CCR7, without terminally differentiated effector memory CD45RA+ cells. Sequencing was carried out using naive CD8+ T cells sorted from blood. This clonotype was obtained from a man between 18 and 35 years old in good health.

CDR3 region: CATSRGSGTGELFF. The CDR3 nucleotides read TGTGCCACCAGCAGAGGCTCGGGCACCGGGGAGCTGTTTTTT. The chain couples TRBV15 to TRBJ2-2; no clear D. CDR3 length: 14 amino acids. V dropped 1 base and J dropped 4 bases, with 7 bases sitting between them. From germline, CDR1 is LNHNV and CDR2 YYDKDF (reference sequence).